This passage covers 28 T cell receptor beta chains from one sample sequenced in a study of blood T cell repertoires in COVID-19. Generated by immunoSEQ multiplex PCR, the TCRdb table keeps only in-frame clones and is missing some. The repertoire holds tens of thousands of clones, with 75% to 90% as singletons. Sequences were obtained from peripheral blood. All receptors come from a human donor with acute or convalescent COVID-19. The donor label of this sample is uncertain.

The J gene is TRBJ2-3, the V gene TRBV5-1; TRBD1 matches at 8 bases. V lost 0 bases, J lost 6 bases, and 6 bases stayed unmatched. The germline gives CDR1 SGHRS, CDR2 YFSETQ. The CDR3 is 15 residues long. The CDR3 nucleotides read TGCGCCAGCAGCTTGGAGGACAGGGTAGTCGATACGCAGTATTTT. This codes for CASSLEDRVVDTQYF.

The genes are TRBV18 and TRBJ2-3, with D unresolved. Per the germline V gene, CDR1 is KGHSH and CDR2 is LQKENI. This CDR3 region has 17 residues. V lost 4 bases and J lost 0, with 17 bases in between. CDR3 protein: CASSLTSNSRSTDTQYF. CDR3 sequence (DNA): TGTGCCAGCTCACTAACAAGCAATAGCAGAAGCACAGATACGCAGTATTTT.

V and J are TRBV5-1 and TRBJ1-1, with 12 bases lining up with TRBD1. The CDR3 sequence is 14 residues long. Unmatched junction bases numbered 5, after V lost 6 bases and J lost 5 bases. The germline V gene has CDR1 SGHRS and CDR2 YFSETQ. For the CDR3, the DNA is TGCGCCAGCAATCGGGACAGGGGGCGAACTGAAGCTTTCTTT. Protein sequence: CASNRDRGRTEAFF.

The chain is built from TRBV25-1 and TRBJ2-1; D remains unclear. Germline CDR1 is MGHDK and CDR2 is SYGVNS. CDR3 size: 14 residues. With 4 bases removed from V and 6 bases from J, the gap between germline ends came to 13 bases. DNA for the CDR3: TGTGCCAGCAGTGGAGTAGTACGCGGCAATGAGCAGTTCTTC. Its protein is CASSGVVRGNEQFF.

The chain has TRBV21-1 and TRBJ2-1; TRBD1 is the table's D call and was not checked against the DNA. TRBV21-1 corresponds to a pseudogene. This CDR3 spans 17 amino acids. The CDR3 loop reads CASSKTLTGEHINEQFF. In nucleotides, the CDR3 is TGTGCCAGCAGCAAAACCCTGACAGGGGAACACATCAATGAGCAGTTCTTC.

The chain recombines TRBV5-1 with TRBJ2-1, with 7 positions matching TRBD1. The trim removed 4 bases at V and 1 base at J, leaving 2 bases unmatched. The germline V gene has CDR1 SGHRS and CDR2 YFSETQ. This CDR3 has 14 amino acids. The CDR3 region is CASSTGQSYNEQFF. The CDR3 DNA reads TGCGCCAGCAGCACGGGACAGTCCTACAATGAGCAGTTCTTC.

This chain joins TRBV2 and TRBJ2-5; D perhaps matches TRBD2 (5 bases). V was clipped by 6 bases and J by 3 bases, with 8 bases between them. This CDR3 has 12 amino acids. Germline CDR1 and CDR2: SNHLY and FYNNEI. The CDR3 coding sequence is TGTGCCAGCAGACTAGATAAAGAGACCCAGTACTTC. It yields the protein CASRLDKETQYF.

V is TRBV11-3 and J is TRBJ1-1, with D unclear. The CDR3 length is 13 residues. The germline V gene has CDR1 SGHNT and CDR2 YENEEA. With 2 bases removed from V and 1 base from J, the gap between germline ends came to 5 bases. The CDR3 sequence is CASSLPGNTEAFF. As DNA, the CDR3 is TGTGCCAGCAGCTTACCCGGGAACACTGAAGCTTTCTTT. Using reference TRBV11-3 and TRBJ1-1 for the parts outside the CDR3, the full variable domain is EAGVVQSPRYKIIEKKQPVAFWCNPISGHNTLYWYLQNLGQGPELLIRYENEEAVDDSQLPKDRFSAERLKGVDSTLKIQPAELGDSAVYLCASSLPGNTEAFFGQGTRLTVV.

The rearrangement joins TRBV11-2 to TRBJ2-1, with 7 bases identical to TRBD2. The length of the CDR3 is 18 residues. CDR1 is SGHAT, CDR2 FQNNGV, per germline. J gave up 8 bases and V 5 bases, and 21 bases lay outside the gene matches. The CDR3 region has the DNA TGTGCCAGCAGCCCATCCAATCGGCGGGAGAGACGTACGGATGAGCAGTTCTTC. Amino acids: CASSPSNRRERRTDEQFF.

The chain is built from TRBV30 and TRBJ1-1; tentatively, D is TRBD1 (6 bases). This CDR3 is built from 15 residues. Trimming removed 1 base from V and 7 bases from J, with 19 bases in between. Germline V lookup: CDR1 GTSNPN, CDR2 SVGIG (reference sequence). This CDR3 is CAWSENYRVAGEAFF. DNA of the CDR3: TGTGCCTGGAGTGAAAACTACAGGGTGGCCGGTGAAGCTTTCTTT.

This clone is a singleton in its sample. The chain uses TRBV7-6 and TRBJ1-3, with TRBD1 matching 10 bases. Germline V gene sequence: CDR1 SGHVS, CDR2 FNYEAQ. V trimming: 6 bases; J trimming: 5 bases; junction bases outside the gene matches: 10. The CDR3 runs to 16 residues. The CDR3 nucleotides are TGTGCCAGCAGGCCCGGGACAGGGGCGTCTCGAAACACCATATATTTT. Translating it yields CASRPGTGASRNTIYF.

The table lists this clone with a count of one. The chain uses TRBV7-9 and TRBJ1-4; D gene unclear. Germline V lookup: CDR1 SEHNR, CDR2 FQNEAQ (reference sequence). CDR3 length: 17 amino acids. V was pared by 3 bases and J by 4 bases, with 18 bases between. CDR3 sequence: CASSFSRCFLVNEKLFF. CDR3 DNA: TGTGCCAGCAGCTTCTCCCGGTGTTTTCTTGTTAATGAAAAACTGTTTTTT.

The CDR3 bases are TGTGCCAGCAGTGAACCGAAAACAGGGGGGGAAAAACTGTTTTTT. Its protein product is CASSEPKTGGEKLFF. The chain is built from TRBV6-1 and TRBJ1-4, with 8 positions matching TRBD1. The trim removed 2 bases at V and 8 bases at J, leaving 7 bases unmatched. Looked up from germline, CDR1 is MNHNS and CDR2 is SASEGT. CDR3 length: 15 residues.

This clone was seen more than once but under ten times. A read error may be the cause here, since a much bigger clone is one base away. The sample has other DNA sequences that encode this CDR3 too. This rearrangement joins TRBV6-5 to TRBJ2-1, with 14 bases identical to TRBD2. The V and J ends lost 2 bases and 6 bases, in that order; junction bases with no gene match: 3. CDR1 MNHEY and CDR2 SVGAGI come from the germline V gene. The CDR3 totals 16 residues. The CDR3 is CASSYTGLAGGNEQFF. CDR3 sequence (DNA): TGTGCCAGCAGTTACACAGGACTAGCGGGAGGCAATGAGCAGTTCTTC.

The chain uses TRBV3-1 (or the pseudogene TRBV3-2) and TRBJ2-6; D possibly corresponds to TRBD2 (6 bases). V shed 1 base and J shed 5 bases, with 9 bases lying between them. CDR3 length: 15 residues. Germline V gene data show CDR1 as LGHDT and CDR2 as YNNKEL (reference sequence). For the CDR3, the DNA is TGTGCCAGCAGCCAAGTCGGGAGAAGGGCCAACGTCCTGACTTTC. This codes for CASSQVGRRANVLTF.

J is TRBJ1-2 and V is TRBV12-3 or TRBV12-4; D may be TRBD1 (5 bases). This CDR3 comprises 13 residues. Trimming removed 6 bases from V and 5 bases from J, with 13 bases in between. In DNA form, the CDR3 reads TGTGCCAGCAGCCTAGGGGATAGGTATGGCTACACCTTC. The encoded protein is CASSLGDRYGYTF.

The rearrangement uses TRBV12-5 and TRBJ1-5; D perhaps matches TRBD1 (6 bases). This CDR3 region has 18 residues. V shed 6 bases and J shed 0 bases, with 21 bases lying between them. Germline CDR1 and CDR2: LGHNT and FRNRAP. The CDR3 DNA reads as TGTGCTAGTGGCCAACAGGGTGTGACATCTTATAGCAATCAGCCCCAGCATTTT. This sequence encodes CASGQQGVTSYSNQPQHF. Drawing the rest from reference TRBV12-5 and TRBJ1-5, the complete variable domain is DARVTQTPRHKVTEMGQEVTMRCQPILGHNTVFWYRQTMMQGLELLAYFRNRAPLDDSGMPKDRFSAEMPDATLATLKIQPSEPRDSAVYFCASGQQGVTSYSNQPQHFGDGTRLSIL.

The gene calls are TRBV29-1 and TRBJ2-1; D possibly corresponds to TRBD2 (7 bases). The CDR3 runs 13 residues. Germline CDR1 SQVTM, CDR2 ANQGSEA. V was pared by 4 bases and J by 10 bases, with 17 bases between. In DNA, the CDR3 is TGCAGCGTTGGACTGGGGGGGCGCTCGGAGCAGTTCTTC. Its protein is CSVGLGGRSEQFF.

This clone has more than one count but fewer than ten. The chain links TRBV6-1 to TRBJ1-1; 8 nucleotides line up with TRBD1. There are 15 residues in the CDR3. CDR1 is MNHNS and CDR2 is SASEGT in the germline V gene. The trim removed 2 bases at V and 6 bases at J, leaving 8 bases unmatched. CDR3 region: CASSETGTGWPEAFF. CDR3 nucleotide sequence: TGTGCCAGCAGTGAAACCGGGACAGGCTGGCCTGAAGCTTTCTTT.

The rearrangement uses TRBV12-5 and TRBJ2-5; 8 nucleotides line up with TRBD1. J lost 5 bases, V lost 6 bases, and 11 bases had no gene match. Germline values: CDR1 LGHNT, CDR2 FRNRAP. The CDR3 has 15 residues. This CDR3 reads CASGADRARIETQYF. CDR3 nucleotide sequence: TGTGCTAGTGGCGCGGACAGGGCGCGTATCGAGACCCAGTACTTC.

This clone was observed a single time. The chain carries TRBV25-1 and TRBJ1-2, with D tentatively TRBD1 (5 bases). CDR1 is MGHDK, CDR2 SYGVNS, per germline. The CDR3 has 15 amino acids. V was cut by 1 base and J by 0 bases, with 9 bases left in between. CDR3 sequence: CASSESGNSNYGYTF. CDR3 nucleotides: TGTGCCAGCAGTGAATCAGGGAATTCTAACTATGGCTACACCTTC.

The rearrangement uses TRBV19 and TRBJ1-3; D perhaps matches TRBD1 (5 bases). Trimming left V 4 bases short and J 6 bases short, with 13 bases between. Germline-derived CDR1 and CDR2 are LNHDA and SQIVND (reference sequence). This CDR3 is built from 14 residues. CDR3: CASSSLEGENTIYF. The CDR3 DNA reads TGTGCCAGTAGTAGTCTCGAAGGGGAAAACACCATATATTTT.

The chain uses TRBV11-2 and TRBJ2-5, with 9 bases that match TRBD1. Germline V gene sequence: CDR1 SGHAT, CDR2 FQNNGV. This CDR3 has 15 amino acids. Trimming took 5 bases from V and 4 from J; bases not matched to a gene: 8. The CDR3 protein is CASSAGTGIPETQYF. CDR3 coding DNA: TGTGCCAGCAGCGCCGGGACAGGGATCCCAGAGACCCAGTACTTC.

This rearrangement joins TRBV20-1 to TRBJ2-1; D ambiguous. The CDR3 is made up of 11 amino acids. CDR1 is DFQATT and CDR2 is SNEGSKA in the germline V gene (reference sequence). V was shortened by 3 bases and J by 8 bases, with 8 bases between the two germline ends. This CDR3 reads CSASFIYEQFF. In nucleotides, the CDR3 is TGCAGTGCTAGCTTTATATATGAGCAGTTCTTC.

The chain couples TRBV18 to TRBJ1-3, with 7 bases fitting TRBD1. V lost 2 bases and J lost 0; bases outside the gene matches: 4. This CDR3 has 16 amino acids. In germline, CDR1 is KGHSH, CDR2 LQKENI. The DNA of the CDR3 is TGTGCCAGCTCACCAGAGACAGGGCTCTCTGGAAACACCATATATTTT. Translation gives CASSPETGLSGNTIYF.

About this clone itself: At one boundary the junction diverges from the germline segment, which might be a read error. This chain uses TRBV7-7 with TRBJ2-2; 7 bases line up with TRBD1. CDR1 is SSHAT, CDR2 FNYEAQ, per germline (reference sequence). The CDR3 covers 15 residues. The CDR3 DNA follows: TGTGCTAGCAGCTCAAAACAGGGGCGCACCGGGGAGCTGTTTTTT. Translation: CASSSKQGRTGELFF.

This clone was counted a single time. The chain uses TRBV9 and TRBJ2-3; 9 nucleotides match TRBD1. V lost 3 bases, J lost 8 bases, and 10 bases stayed unmatched. The CDR3 is 15 residues long. In germline, CDR1 is SGDLS, CDR2 YYNGEE. The CDR3 coding sequence is TGTGCCAGCAGCGGAAAACAGGGGGCAGGAGGTACGCAGTATTTT. It specifies CASSGKQGAGGTQYF.

V is TRBV7-2 and J is TRBJ2-7, with 7 bases fitting TRBD1. The junction had 7 bases not matched to a gene; V was cut back by 5 bases and J by 9 bases. Germline values: CDR1 SGHTA, CDR2 FQGNSA. There are 12 residues in the CDR3. In DNA, the CDR3 is TGTGCCAGCAGCGACCGGACAGGCGGGCAGTACTTC. Translation gives CASSDRTGGQYF.